This record concerns one TCR beta chain sequence. This entry comes from a study of blood T cell repertoires in COVID-19. Clones were sequenced by immunoSEQ multiplex PCR, and TCRdb holds only the in-frame ones, with some missing. The data contain roughly 120,000 clones, over 75% of them singletons. Deletions cut 5 bases from V and 5 bases from J, with 24 bases between. CDR3 length: 18 amino acids. Germline V gene sequence: CDR1 SGHAT, CDR2 FQNNGV. The rearrangement uses TRBV11-2 and TRBJ1-4; weak D call: TRBD1 (5 bases). The sequencing input was peripheral blood. This TCR derives from a woman between 50 and 59 years old with acute or convalescent COVID-19. The CDR3 reads CASSTRQWGDWGNEKLFF. The CDR3 region has the DNA TGTGCCAGCAGCACAAGACAATGGGGGGATTGGGGGAATGAAAAACTGTTTTTT. Variable domain in full (rest from reference TRBV11-2 and TRBJ1-4): EAGVAQSPRYKIIEKRQSVAFWCNPISGHATLYWYQQILGQGPKLLIQFQNNGVVDDSQLPKDRFSAERLKGVDSTLKIQPAKLEDSAVYLCASSTRQWGDWGNEKLFFGSGTQLSVL.